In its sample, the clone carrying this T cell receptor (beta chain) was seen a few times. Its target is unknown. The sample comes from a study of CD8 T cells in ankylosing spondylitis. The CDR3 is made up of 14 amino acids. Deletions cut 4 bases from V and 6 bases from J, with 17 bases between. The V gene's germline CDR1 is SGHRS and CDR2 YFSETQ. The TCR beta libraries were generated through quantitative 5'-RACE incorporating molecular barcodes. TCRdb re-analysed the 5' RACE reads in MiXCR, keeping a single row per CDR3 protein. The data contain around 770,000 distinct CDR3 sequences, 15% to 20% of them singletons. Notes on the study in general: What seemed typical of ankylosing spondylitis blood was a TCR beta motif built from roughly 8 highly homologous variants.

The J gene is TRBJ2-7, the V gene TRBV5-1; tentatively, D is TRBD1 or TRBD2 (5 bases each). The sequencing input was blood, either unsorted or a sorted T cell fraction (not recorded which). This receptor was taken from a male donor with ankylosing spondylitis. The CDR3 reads CASSQDPGPAEQYF. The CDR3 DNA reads TGCGCCAGCAGCCAAGATCCGGGGCCGGCCGAGCAGTACTTC.